The 17 T cell receptor beta chains presented below share a single source sample, sequenced in a study of T cell repertoires in cytomegalovirus infection. Each CDR3 protein is one row after TCRdb ran MiXCR on the reads. The sample contains about 230,000 distinct CDR3 sequences, roughly 22% of which appear only once. Sequencing input: CD8+ T cells from PBMCs. These receptors came from a human donor in good health (CMV status not recorded). Some clones in this sample may be carry-over from other donors' samples.

This chain links TRBV7-6 with TRBJ1-3; D gene uncertain. Trimming cost V 3 bases and J 2 bases, with 5 bases left between them. Per germline, CDR1 SGHVS and CDR2 FNYEAQ. The length of the CDR3 is 13 residues. The CDR3: CASSFTAGNTIYF. The CDR3 bases are TGTGCCAGCAGCTTTACAGCTGGAAACACCATATATTTT.

This clonotype was counted a few times. The chain is built from TRBV11-2 and TRBJ2-7; 12 bases fit TRBD1. J lost 2 bases, V lost 4 bases, and 9 bases had no gene match. The germline CDR1 and CDR2 sequences are SGHAT and FQNNGV. This CDR3 contains 17 residues. This chain's CDR3 is CASSSRDRGLSAYEQYF. CDR3 DNA sequence: TGTGCCAGCAGCTCCCGGGACAGGGGGCTAAGCGCCTACGAGCAGTACTTC.

This clonotype showed up many times. The chain employs TRBV12-3 or TRBV12-4 and TRBJ2-5, with a tentative D call TRBD2 (6 bases). The V end lost 4 bases, the J end lost 2 bases, and 14 bases lay between the germline ends. This CDR3 spans 15 amino acids. CDR3 sequence (DNA): TGTGCCAGCAGTTCGGAGGGTGAGGGGCAAGAGACCCAGTACTTC. This gives the protein CASSSEGEGQETQYF.

The CDR3 spells CASSEPGSQPQHF. In DNA, the CDR3 is TGTGCCAGCAGTGAGCCAGGGTCGCAGCCCCAGCATTTT. This chain links TRBV2 with TRBJ1-5; a possible D gene is TRBD1 (5 bases). The germline V and J ends were trimmed by 3 bases and 7 bases, with 10 bases remaining between them. CDR1 is SNHLY, CDR2 FYNNEI, per germline. The CDR3 length is 13 residues.

The genes are TRBV20-1 and TRBJ2-1, with TRBD2 identical over 13 bases. V dropped 5 bases and J dropped 11; count of bases not matched to a gene: 6. This CDR3 is built from 13 residues. Germline CDR1 is DFQATT and CDR2 is SNEGSKA (reference sequence). DNA of the CDR3: TGCAGTGCTGGGGGACTAGCGGGGTTTCAGCAGTTCTTC. Protein sequence: CSAGGLAGFQQFF.

The table lists this clonotype with many counts. The chain links TRBV7-9 to TRBJ2-7, with 8 nucleotides matching TRBD2. The trim removed 5 bases at V and 2 bases at J, leaving 5 bases unmatched. Germline-derived CDR1 and CDR2 are SEHNR and FQNEAQ (reference sequence). This CDR3 contains 14 residues. The CDR3 coding sequence is TGTGCCAGCAGCCTCCGGGGGGGGCCCTACGAGCAGTACTTC. As protein: CASSLRGGPYEQYF.

Many counts were recorded for this clonotype. V is TRBV5-1 and J is TRBJ1-5; D ambiguous. Germline lookup yields CDR1 SGHRS and CDR2 YFSETQ. V was shortened by 4 bases and J by 0 bases, with 17 bases between the two germline ends. The CDR3 totals 17 residues. The CDR3 is CASSPGLVGFSNQPQHF. The DNA for the CDR3 is TGCGCCAGCAGCCCCGGATTGGTTGGGTTTAGCAATCAGCCCCAGCATTTT.

A word on this clonotype: Given a much more abundant clone one base away, this may be a read error. This chain's CDR3 is CASSFPLGSMNTEDFF. DNA of the CDR3: TGTGCCAGCAGCTTTCCCCTGGGGTCCATGAACACTGAAGATTTCTTT. This chain connects TRBV7-3 to TRBJ1-1; no definite D call. The CDR3 runs to 16 residues. The germline gives CDR1 SGHTA, CDR2 FQGTGA.

The sample holds many counts of this clonotype. The chain has TRBV7-2 and TRBJ1-1, with no clear D. The CDR3 is 12 residues long. Germline values: CDR1 SGHTA, CDR2 FQGNSA. V was shortened by 1 base and J by 7 bases, with 7 bases between the two germline ends. The CDR3 region is CASSLVSHEAFF. Written as DNA, the CDR3 is TGTGCCAGCAGCTTAGTCAGCCATGAAGCTTTCTTT.

This clonotype was seen a handful of times. CDR3 residues: CSAQKPGTGVEAFF. The DNA of the CDR3 is TGCAGTGCTCAAAAACCTGGGACAGGGGTTGAAGCTTTCTTT. V and J are TRBV20-1 and TRBJ1-1, with TRBD1 matching over 10 bases. With 5 bases clipped from V and 7 bases from J, the junction kept 10 bases outside the gene matches. The CDR3 covers 14 residues. CDR1 is DFQATT and CDR2 is SNEGSKA in the germline V gene (reference sequence).

This chain connects TRBV19 to TRBJ1-1; D unclear. CDR1 and CDR2 from the germline V gene are LNHDA and SQIVND (reference sequence). This CDR3 contains 14 residues. The ends were cut back, 5 bases at V and 0 bases at J, with 10 bases in the middle. CDR3 amino acids: CASSSLNVNTEAFF. Here the CDR3 DNA reads TGTGCCAGTAGTTCCTTAAATGTGAACACTGAAGCTTTCTTT.

The chain carries TRBV2 and TRBJ1-1; D remains ambiguous. CDR1 and CDR2 from the germline V gene are SNHLY and FYNNEI. This CDR3 has 13 residues. CDR3 sequence (DNA): TGTTCCTCAACAGCCCCCGGGAACACTGAAGCTTTCTTT. Translated, it gives CSSTAPGNTEAFF.

The chain carries TRBV19 and TRBJ2-3; possibly TRBD2 for D (6 bases). Germline CDR1 LNHDA, CDR2 SQIVND (reference sequence). There are 16 residues in the CDR3. V lost 5 bases and J lost 1, with 16 bases in between. CDR3 sequence: CASSPGTSLRTDTQYF. The CDR3 DNA is TGTGCCAGTAGTCCCGGGACTTCTCTTCGCACAGATACGCAGTATTTT.

Written as DNA, the CDR3 is TGTGCCAGCAGCCCCCGCGGGTTTATCTCCTACGAGCAGTACTTC. Protein: CASSPRGFISYEQYF. The V call is TRBV7-2, the J call TRBJ2-7; D perhaps matches TRBD2 (5 bases). This CDR3 contains 15 residues. Trimming shortened V by 5 bases and J by 0 bases, and 14 bases separated the two germline ends. Per germline, CDR1 SGHTA and CDR2 FQGNSA.

This clonotype was seen more than once but under ten times. The chain combines TRBV7-2 with TRBJ2-7; TRBD2 aligns across 9 bases. CDR3 length: 17 residues. The germline V gene encodes CDR1 SGHTA and CDR2 FQGNSA. With V trimmed by 3 bases and J by 5 bases, 14 bases remained unmatched. The CDR3 sequence: CASSFRGGGAFFDEQYF. The DNA for the CDR3 is TGTGCCAGCAGCTTTCGTGGCGGGGGGGCTTTTTTCGACGAGCAGTACTTC.

This clonotype was seen at least ten times. The chain recombines TRBV5-1 with TRBJ2-1; no definite D call. The V gene's germline CDR1 is SGHRS and CDR2 YFSETQ. V was cut by 0 bases and J by 8 bases, with 18 bases left in between. This CDR3 contains 16 residues. The CDR3 DNA reads TGCGCCAGCAGCTTGGAGGGCACGGCCTCGGACGATGAGCAGTTCTTC. It encodes CASSLEGTASDDEQFF.

A few counts support this clonotype. The chain carries TRBV7-9 and TRBJ2-7; D is unclear. The V end lost 5 bases, the J end lost 4 bases, and 12 bases lay between the germline ends. Germline loops: CDR1 SEHNR, CDR2 FQNEAQ (reference sequence). The CDR3 has 13 amino acids. CDR3 sequence: CASSPLDGYEQYF. CDR3 sequence (DNA): TGTGCCAGCAGCCCATTGGACGGGTACGAGCAGTACTTC. The entire variable domain, with the rest obtained from reference TRBV7-9 and TRBJ2-7, is as follows: DTGVSQNPRHKITKRGQNVTFRCDPISEHNRLYWYRQTLGQGPEFLTYFQNEAQLEKSRLLSDRFSAERPKGSFSTLEIQRTEQGDSAMYLCASSPLDGYEQYFGPGTRLTVT.